The 21 T cell receptor beta chains presented below share a single source sample, sequenced in a study of TIL therapy for anti-PD-1-resistant metastatic lung cancer. The immunoSEQ assay was v3. The data were produced by immunoSEQ multiplex PCR, yet TCRdb's version contains in-frame clones alone and is incomplete. The repertoire holds around 20,000 clones, with under 80% as singletons. Specified time point: pre-treatment sample, taken before nivolumab and TIL therapy. The starting material was blood, obtained at baseline. These receptors came from a person between 30 and 79 years old with non-small cell lung cancer.

The chain recombines TRBV7-8 with TRBJ2-1, with 10 bases lining up with TRBD2. The CDR3 totals 17 residues. Germline V gene sequence: CDR1 SGHVS, CDR2 FQNEAQ. The junction had 10 bases not matched to a gene; V was cut back by 1 base and J by 7 bases. This CDR3 is CASSLGSAGGLVNEQFF. The CDR3 DNA is TGTGCCAGCAGCTTAGGTTCAGCGGGGGGGCTTGTGAATGAGCAGTTCTTC.

A few counts support this clone. The V gene is TRBV7-2, the J gene TRBJ1-5, with D uncertain. Trimming stripped 0 bases from V and 6 bases from J, with 9 bases between. The length of the CDR3 is 14 residues. The germline V gene has CDR1 SGHTA and CDR2 FQGNSA. The CDR3 coding sequence is TGTGCCAGCAGCTTAGCGCTAAATGGTCAGCCCCAGCATTTT. It is translated as CASSLALNGQPQHF.

Turning to this clone: The junction departs from germline at one end; a sequencing error may be responsible. The chain has TRBV2 and TRBJ2-3, with 10 bases that match TRBD2. CDR1 SNHLY and CDR2 FYNNEI come from the germline V gene. The CDR3 runs 16 residues. The CDR3 protein is CASRATRLAGTDTQYF. For the CDR3, the DNA is TGTGCCAGCAGGGCGACCCGACTAGCGGGCACCGATACGCAGTATTTT.

This sequence joins TRBV2 and TRBJ2-1; D possibly corresponds to TRBD1 (5 bases). Trimming took 4 bases from V and 1 from J, leaving 11 bases between them. This CDR3 is 15 amino acids long. Germline values: CDR1 SNHLY, CDR2 FYNNEI. The CDR3 here is CASSATDLSYNEQFF. CDR3 bases: TGTGCCAGCAGTGCGACAGACCTGTCCTACAATGAGCAGTTCTTC. The whole variable domain, remainder taken from reference TRBV2 and TRBJ2-1, is EPEVTQTPSHQVTQMGQEVILRCVPISNHLYFYWYRQILGQKVEFLVSFYNNEISEKSEIFDDQFSVERPDGSNFTLKIRSTKLEDSAMYFCASSATDLSYNEQFFGPGTRLTVL.

The V call is TRBV5-4, the J call TRBJ2-1, with TRBD2 matching over 7 bases. The V gene end was trimmed by 3 bases and the J gene end by 5 bases; junction bases not matched to a gene: 8. Germline CDR1 SGHNT, CDR2 YYREEE (reference sequence). The CDR3 length is 15 residues. CDR3 region: CASSSRTRIHNEQFF. DNA for the CDR3: TGTGCCAGCAGCTCCAGGACTAGAATCCACAATGAGCAGTTCTTC.

The gene calls are TRBV27 and TRBJ2-7; 9 nucleotides match TRBD1. The CDR3 spans 15 residues. Germline V CDR1 and CDR2: MNHEY, SMNVEV (reference sequence). V lost 6 bases and J lost 4; bases outside the gene matches: 10. In DNA form, the CDR3 reads TGTGCCAGCAGCCGTACCGGGACAGGGAGTTACGAGCAGTACTTC. It translates to CASSRTGTGSYEQYF.

The DNA of the CDR3 is TGTGCCAGCAGATTTTCTAGCGGGAACACCGGGGAGCTGTTTTTT. Translating it yields CASRFSSGNTGELFF. The V and J genes are TRBV28 and TRBJ2-2; 7 nucleotides line up with TRBD2. The V segment lost 6 bases and the J segment 1 base; nucleotides outside the gene matches: 5. Germline V gene sequence: CDR1 MDHEN, CDR2 SYDVKM. The CDR3 is 15 residues long.

This clone has a handful of counts. V gene TRBV6-4 combines with J gene TRBJ2-3; D is unresolved. The germline V and J ends were trimmed by 4 bases and 3 bases, with 8 bases remaining between them. Germline V gene data show CDR1 as MRHNA and CDR2 as SNTAGT. This CDR3 comprises 13 residues. The CDR3 region has the DNA TGTGCCAGCAGTGCCGACGAAACAGATACGCAGTATTTT. Translating it yields CASSADETDTQYF.

This clone appeared a few times. CDR3 nucleotides: TGTGCCAGTAGTATAGAAGGCCGAGACACCGGGGAGCTGTTTTTT. It encodes CASSIEGRDTGELFF. The chain combines TRBV19 with TRBJ2-2; D gene unclear. Germline V lookup: CDR1 LNHDA, CDR2 SQIVND (reference sequence). Between the trimmed V and J ends, which lost 0 bases and 3 bases, there was a span of 8 bases. The CDR3 runs to 15 residues.

The rearrangement uses TRBV11-2 and TRBJ1-4, with 10 bases matching TRBD1. CDR1 is SGHAT and CDR2 is FQNNGV in the germline V gene. V shed 0 bases, J shed 5 bases, and the junction held 6 bases outside the gene matches. The CDR3 length is 17 residues. CDR3 region: CASSLDIRGQGNEKLFF. The CDR3 region has the DNA TGTGCCAGCAGCTTAGATATAAGGGGACAGGGGAATGAAAAACTGTTTTTT.

V and J are TRBV7-2 and TRBJ1-1; TRBD1 might be the D (6 bases). The CDR3 sequence is 13 residues long. Germline V CDR1 and CDR2: SGHTA, FQGNSA. V lost 1 base and J 11 bases, leaving 14 bases between the germline ends. DNA of the CDR3: TGTGCCAGCAGCTTAGGTCCACAGGGTAGGGCTTTCTTT. This translates into CASSLGPQGRAFF.

The chain uses TRBV27 and TRBJ2-5; D gene ambiguous. Per the germline V gene, CDR1 is MNHEY and CDR2 is SMNVEV (reference sequence). The germline V and J ends were trimmed by 5 bases and 2 bases, with 12 bases remaining between them. The CDR3 length is 14 residues. For the CDR3, the DNA is TGTGCCAGCAGTGAGGTGGGCCATCAAGAGACCCAGTACTTC. As protein: CASSEVGHQETQYF.

The rearrangement uses TRBV5-1 and TRBJ1-6, with D unresolved. The CDR3 is 16 amino acids. Looked up from germline, CDR1 is SGHRS and CDR2 is YFSETQ. V was trimmed by 2 bases and J by 9 bases, leaving 18 bases between them. The DNA for the CDR3 is TGCGCCAGCAGCTTTGGTAGGGCCGGAGAGGGTTCACCCCTCCACTTT. Protein: CASSFGRAGEGSPLHF. Complete variable domain (other parts from reference TRBV5-1 and TRBJ1-6): KAGVTQTPRYLIKTRGQQVTLSCSPISGHRSVSWYQQTPGQGLQFLFEYFSETQRNKGNFPGRFSGRQFSNSRSEMNVSTLELGDSALYLCASSFGRAGEGSPLHFGNGTRLTVT.

The genes are TRBV9 and TRBJ2-3, with TRBD2 identical over 8 bases. Germline V gene data show CDR1 as SGDLS and CDR2 as YYNGEE. V shed 3 bases, J shed 3 bases, and the junction held 3 bases outside the gene matches. This CDR3 region has 14 residues. CDR3 protein: CASSERGPTDTQYF. DNA for the CDR3: TGTGCCAGCAGCGAGCGGGGGCCGACAGATACGCAGTATTTT. The whole variable domain, remainder taken from reference TRBV9 and TRBJ2-3, is DSGVTQTPKHLITATGQRVTLRCSPRSGDLSVYWYQQSLDQGLQFLIQYYNGEERAKGNILERFSAQQFPDLHSELNLSSLELGDSALYFCASSERGPTDTQYFGPGTRLTVL.

This clone occurred once. V and J are TRBV5-6 and TRBJ1-2, with 10 positions matching TRBD1. Germline V gene lookup returns CDR1 SGHDT and CDR2 YYEEEE. The CDR3 contains 14 residues. The J segment lost 4 bases and the V segment lost 6 bases, leaving 6 bases of the junction unmatched. In DNA form, the CDR3 reads TGTGCCAGCATCGACAGGGGGCGCGGCTATGGCTACACCTTC. It specifies CASIDRGRGYGYTF.

The chain has TRBV10-1 and TRBJ2-3, with unresolved D. Germline lookup yields CDR1 WNHNN and CDR2 SYGVQD (reference sequence). V was cut by 3 bases and J by 1 base, with 8 bases left in between. The CDR3 has 14 amino acids. DNA for the CDR3: TGCGCCAGCAGTGATCCGGCGGGCACAGATACGCAGTATTTT. This encodes CASSDPAGTDTQYF.

V and J are TRBV18 and TRBJ1-5, with a weak D call TRBD1 (6 bases). The length of the CDR3 is 15 residues. CDR1 is KGHSH, CDR2 LQKENI, per germline. Trimming pared 2 bases from V and 0 bases from J, leaving 8 bases between. CDR3 sequence reads: CASSPRGGSNQPQHF. CDR3 coding DNA: TGTGCCAGCTCACCAAGGGGGGGTAGCAATCAGCCCCAGCATTTT.

This clone was observed once. J is TRBJ2-3 and V is TRBV27; D is unresolved. The CDR3 length is 14 residues. Germline CDR1 MNHEY, CDR2 SMNVEV (reference sequence). The V gene lost 4 bases and the J gene lost 0 bases, with 8 bases spanning the gap. CDR3 in amino acids: CASSSLASTDTQYF. The CDR3 DNA follows: TGTGCCAGCAGTTCATTGGCTAGCACAGATACGCAGTATTTT.

This chain connects TRBV7-8 to TRBJ2-7; weak D call: TRBD2 (6 bases). The CDR3 extends over 13 amino acids. The V gene's germline CDR1 is SGHVS and CDR2 FQNEAQ. V gave up 0 bases and J gave up 4 bases, with 7 bases separating them. The CDR3 DNA reads TGTGCCAGCAGCTTAGCGGGGGGTTACGAGCAGTACTTC. This sequence encodes CASSLAGGYEQYF.

The chain employs TRBV29-1 and TRBJ2-7; 7 bases are shared with TRBD1. The V gene end was trimmed by 0 bases and the J gene end by 3 bases; junction bases not matched to a gene: 8. The CDR3 extends over 15 amino acids. In germline, CDR1 is SQVTM, CDR2 ANQGSEA. The CDR3 DNA reads TGCAGCGTTGAAGACCCCCTGGGACAGTTCTACGAGCAGTACTTC. Its protein is CSVEDPLGQFYEQYF.

The chain has TRBV5-3 and TRBJ1-4; tentative D call: TRBD1 (6 bases). TRBV5-3 is known as an ORF, though its function is uncertain. The CDR3 consists of 18 residues. V was cut by 0 bases and J by 7 bases, with 22 bases left in between. CDR3 sequence reads: CARSLGVAPGAFGEKLFF. The CDR3 DNA sequence: TGTGCCAGAAGCTTGGGGGTTGCACCGGGGGCGTTTGGTGAAAAACTGTTTTTT.